Included here is one T cell receptor (beta chain) sequence, with context. This clone's antigen is unknown. The sample holds no much larger clone one base away, and base qualities are not on file. V is cut by 3 bases and J by 3 bases, and the space between the germline ends is 18 bases. Taken from cysteine to valine, the CDR3 has 16 residues. Left in the record is the CDR3 DNA by itself, 48 bases read in frame from the first base. CDR1 and CDR2, per the germline V gene, are WSHSY and SAAADI. TCRbeta CDR3 regions were amplified from genomic DNA by means of the immunoSEQ Assay, a bias-controlled multiplex PCR. In the source study's methods: Nucleated cell counts per sample were estimated from amplification of reference gene primers within the assay. To quantify the absolute abundance of each unique TCRbeta CDR3 rearrangement, sequence reads were collapsed and filtered. For each sample, productive Simpson clonality was calculated by taking the square root of Simpson's diversity index across productive rearrangements. TCRdb mirrors the immuneACCESS table, restricted to in-frame sequences. Some clones are absent from its copies; in checked studies, under half trace to an unresolved V gene, and the reason for the others is unknown. The V and J calls and the clone size are those of that table, but D and trimming were determined from the DNA. Within this sample are 200,000 to 250,000 clones, with around four fifths of them counted one time only. The top ten constitute under 12% of the sample.

At one collaborating source in Seattle, patients were enrolled during active infection and were followed longitudinally through the course of disease. The collaborating institutions used their own protocols to collect whole blood in K2EDTA tubes. For TCRbeta analysis, collaborators shipped samples in one of three forms: frozen whole blood, isolated PBMCs, or DNA extracted from either of those sample types. This sample was included in a study of blood T cell repertoires in COVID-19 (dated by TCRdb to between 2020 and 2021). Study-wide context: Samples from collaborators originated in the United States, Italy and Spain and spanned both the acute and convalescent phases of COVID-19. The material from the prospective study consisted of cDNA or gDNA derived from T cells, B-cell-depleted T cells, or PBMCs. Subjects who had been exposed to COVID-19, were actively infected with it, or had recovered from it provided the deeply sampled blood TCRbeta repertoires that made up the dataset. The repertoires were released in a freely available public database intended as a resource for research on the immune response to SARS-CoV-2. Samples came from the ongoing ImmuneRACE study (first 160 participants) plus 1,254 subjects from 6 global collaborators. Sample metadata almost always included a de-identified subject ID, COVID-19 status, age in years and sex. Where available, HLA class I and class II types were obtained from metadata supplied by the sample provider rather than from assay-based typing. The investigation overall reported the following: How much clinical and demographic metadata was included differed by source and by participant, and the metadata was provided uncurated.

Source material: peripheral blood. The clonotype originates from a woman of 80 years or more with COVID-19, enrolled during active disease. Recombination connected TRBV10-2 to TRBJ2-7, with TRBD2 tentatively as D gene (5 bases match). CDR3 sequence: CASSERASGKRYEQYV. The nucleotides are TGCGCCAGCAGTGAACGCGCCTCGGGGAAGCGCTACGAGCAGTACGTC.